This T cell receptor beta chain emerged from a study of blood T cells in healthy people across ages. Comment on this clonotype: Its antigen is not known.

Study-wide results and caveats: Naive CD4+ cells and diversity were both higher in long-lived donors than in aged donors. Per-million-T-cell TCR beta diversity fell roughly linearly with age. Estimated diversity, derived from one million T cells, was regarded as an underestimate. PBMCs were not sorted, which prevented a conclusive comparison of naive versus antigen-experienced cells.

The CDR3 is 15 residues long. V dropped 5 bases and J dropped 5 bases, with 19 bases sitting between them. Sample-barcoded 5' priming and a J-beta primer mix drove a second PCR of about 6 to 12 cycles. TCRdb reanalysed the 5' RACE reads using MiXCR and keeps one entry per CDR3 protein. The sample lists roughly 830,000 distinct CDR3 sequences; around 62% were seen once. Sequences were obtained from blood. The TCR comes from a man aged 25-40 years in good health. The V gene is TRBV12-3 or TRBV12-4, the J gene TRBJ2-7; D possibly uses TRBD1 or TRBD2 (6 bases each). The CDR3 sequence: CASSPPGPGANEQYF. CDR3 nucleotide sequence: TGTGCCAGCAGTCCCCCCGGGCCGGGGGCGAACGAGCAGTACTTC.